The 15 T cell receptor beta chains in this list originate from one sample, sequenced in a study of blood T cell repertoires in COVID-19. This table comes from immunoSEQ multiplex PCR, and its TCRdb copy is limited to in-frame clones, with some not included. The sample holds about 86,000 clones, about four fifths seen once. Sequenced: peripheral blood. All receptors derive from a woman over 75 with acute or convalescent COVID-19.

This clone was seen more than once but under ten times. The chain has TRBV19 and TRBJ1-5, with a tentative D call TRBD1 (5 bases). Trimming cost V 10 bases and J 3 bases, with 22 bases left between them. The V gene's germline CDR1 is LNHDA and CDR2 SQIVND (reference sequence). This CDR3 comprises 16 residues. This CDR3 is CATYPRRDPLNQPQHF. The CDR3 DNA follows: TGTGCCACCTACCCCCGGAGGGACCCACTCAATCAGCCCCAGCATTTT.

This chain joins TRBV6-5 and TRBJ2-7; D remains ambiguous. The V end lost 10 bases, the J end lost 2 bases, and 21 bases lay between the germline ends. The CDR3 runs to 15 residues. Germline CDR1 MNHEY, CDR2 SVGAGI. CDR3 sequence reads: CATSDTIFPTYEQYF. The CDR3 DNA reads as TGTGCCACCTCTGACACAATCTTCCCTACCTACGAGCAGTACTTC.

The CDR3 spells CASRNRVTYEQYF. In DNA, the CDR3 is TGTGCCAGCAGAAACAGGGTGACCTACGAGCAGTACTTC. The chain uses TRBV27 and TRBJ2-7; maybe TRBD1 (6 bases). The V gene lost 6 bases and the J gene lost 2 bases, with 11 bases spanning the gap. This CDR3 spans 13 amino acids. The germline gives CDR1 MNHEY, CDR2 SMNVEV (reference sequence).

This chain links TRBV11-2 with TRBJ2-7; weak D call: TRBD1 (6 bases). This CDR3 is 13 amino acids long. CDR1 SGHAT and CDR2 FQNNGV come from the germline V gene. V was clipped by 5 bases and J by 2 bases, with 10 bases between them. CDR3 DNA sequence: TGTGCCAGCAGCCCTGGACAGACCTACGAGCAGTACTTC. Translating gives CASSPGQTYEQYF.

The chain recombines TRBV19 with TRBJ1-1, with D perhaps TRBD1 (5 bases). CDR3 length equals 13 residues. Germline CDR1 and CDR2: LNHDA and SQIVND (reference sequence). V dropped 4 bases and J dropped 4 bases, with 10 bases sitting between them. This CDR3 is CASSSQGGTEAFF. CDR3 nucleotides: TGTGCCAGTAGTAGTCAGGGAGGCACTGAAGCTTTCTTT.

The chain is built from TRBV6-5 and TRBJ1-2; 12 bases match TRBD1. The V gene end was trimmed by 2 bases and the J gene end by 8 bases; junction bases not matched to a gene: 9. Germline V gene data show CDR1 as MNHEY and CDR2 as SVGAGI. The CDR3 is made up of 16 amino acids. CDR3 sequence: CASSYRPGTGGTGYTF. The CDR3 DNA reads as TGTGCCAGCAGTTACCGACCCGGGACAGGGGGCACGGGCTACACCTTC.

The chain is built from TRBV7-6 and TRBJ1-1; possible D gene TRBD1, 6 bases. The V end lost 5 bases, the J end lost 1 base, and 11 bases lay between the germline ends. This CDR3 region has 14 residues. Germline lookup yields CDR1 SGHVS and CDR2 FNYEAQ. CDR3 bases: TGTGCCAGCAGCCGACCGACAGGGAACACTGAAGCTTTCTTT. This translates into CASSRPTGNTEAFF.

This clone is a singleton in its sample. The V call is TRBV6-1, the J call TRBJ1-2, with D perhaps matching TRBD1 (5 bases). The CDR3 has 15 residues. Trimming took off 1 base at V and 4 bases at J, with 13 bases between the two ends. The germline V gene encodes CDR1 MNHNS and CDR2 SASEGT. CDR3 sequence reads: CASSEVGPGSYGYTF. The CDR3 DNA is TGTGCCAGCAGTGAAGTGGGGCCAGGATCCTATGGCTACACCTTC.

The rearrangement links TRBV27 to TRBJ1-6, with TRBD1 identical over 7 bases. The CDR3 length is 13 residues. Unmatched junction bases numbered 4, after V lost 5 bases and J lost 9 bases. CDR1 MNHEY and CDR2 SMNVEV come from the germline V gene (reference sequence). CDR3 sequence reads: CASSKNRGSPLHF. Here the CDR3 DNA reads TGTGCCAGCAGTAAAAACAGGGGTTCACCCCTCCACTTT.

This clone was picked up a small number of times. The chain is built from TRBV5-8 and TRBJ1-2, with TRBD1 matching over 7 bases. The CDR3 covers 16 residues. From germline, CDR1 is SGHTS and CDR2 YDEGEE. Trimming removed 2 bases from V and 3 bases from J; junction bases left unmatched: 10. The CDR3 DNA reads TGTGCCAGCAGCTTAAGTCCCGACAGGGAGTACTATGGCTACACCTTC. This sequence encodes CASSLSPDREYYGYTF.

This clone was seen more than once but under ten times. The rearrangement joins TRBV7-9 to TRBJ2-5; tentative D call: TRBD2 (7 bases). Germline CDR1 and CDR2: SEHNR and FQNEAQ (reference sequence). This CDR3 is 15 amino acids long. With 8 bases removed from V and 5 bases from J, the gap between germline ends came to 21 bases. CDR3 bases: TGTGCCAGCTCCACTTTTGGGGGGGCCGGGGAGACCCAGTACTTC. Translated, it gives CASSTFGGAGETQYF. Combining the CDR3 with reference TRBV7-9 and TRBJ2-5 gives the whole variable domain DTGVSQNPRHKITKRGQNVTFRCDPISEHNRLYWYRQTLGQGPEFLTYFQNEAQLEKSRLLSDRFSAERPKGSFSTLEIQRTEQGDSAMYLCASSTFGGAGETQYFGPGTRLLVL.

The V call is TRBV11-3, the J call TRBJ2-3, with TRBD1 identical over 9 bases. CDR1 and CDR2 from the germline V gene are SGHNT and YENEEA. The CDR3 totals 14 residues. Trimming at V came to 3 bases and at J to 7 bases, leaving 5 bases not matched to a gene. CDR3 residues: CASSFRDRVNTQYF. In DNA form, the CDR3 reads TGTGCCAGCAGCTTCCGGGACAGGGTAAATACGCAGTATTTT.

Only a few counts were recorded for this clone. CDR3 nucleotides: TGTGCCAGCTCTAGCGGGAGTTTCAATGAGCAGTTCTTC. It specifies CASSSGSFNEQFF. The chain recombines TRBV19 with TRBJ2-1, with 10 bases matching TRBD2. Germline V gives CDR1 LNHDA, CDR2 SQIVND (reference sequence). After removal of 9 bases from V and 6 bases from J, the junction contained 5 bases not matched to a gene. The CDR3 spans 13 residues.

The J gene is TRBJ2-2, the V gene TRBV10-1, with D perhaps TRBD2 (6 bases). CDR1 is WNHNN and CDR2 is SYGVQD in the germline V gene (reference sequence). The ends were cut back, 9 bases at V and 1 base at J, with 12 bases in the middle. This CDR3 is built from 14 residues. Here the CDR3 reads CARFLAWNTGELFF. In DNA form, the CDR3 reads TGCGCCAGATTTCTAGCGTGGAACACCGGGGAGCTGTTTTTT.

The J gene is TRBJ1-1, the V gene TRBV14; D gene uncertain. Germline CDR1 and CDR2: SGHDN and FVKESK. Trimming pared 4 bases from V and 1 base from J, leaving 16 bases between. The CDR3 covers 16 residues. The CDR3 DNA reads TGTGCCAGCAGCCCCATAGGTGGGCGGGCGAACACTGAAGCTTTCTTT. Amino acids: CASSPIGGRANTEAFF.